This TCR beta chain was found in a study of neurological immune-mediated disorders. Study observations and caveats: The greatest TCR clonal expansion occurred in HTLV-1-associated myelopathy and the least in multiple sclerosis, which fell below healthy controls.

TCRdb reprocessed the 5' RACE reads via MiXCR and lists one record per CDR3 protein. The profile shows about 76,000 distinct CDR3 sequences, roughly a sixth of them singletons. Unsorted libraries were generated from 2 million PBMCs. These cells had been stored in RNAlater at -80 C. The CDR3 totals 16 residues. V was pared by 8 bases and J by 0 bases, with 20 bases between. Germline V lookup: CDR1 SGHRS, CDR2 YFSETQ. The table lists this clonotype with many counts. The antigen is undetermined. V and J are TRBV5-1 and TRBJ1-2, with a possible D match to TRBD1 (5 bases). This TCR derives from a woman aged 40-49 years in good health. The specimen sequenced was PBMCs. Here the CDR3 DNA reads TGCGCCAGTTCTACGGAGGGACGGGACTCTAACTATGGCTACACCTTC. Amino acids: CASSTEGRDSNYGYTF.